The source of this TCR beta chain is a study of CD8 T cells in ankylosing spondylitis. This clonotype was counted between two and nine times. In germline, CDR1 is MNHEY, CDR2 SVGAGI. The length of the CDR3 is 13 residues. The ends were cut back, 3 bases at V and 7 bases at J, with 12 bases in the middle. Quantitative 5'-RACE with molecular barcodes generated TCR beta libraries. TCRdb recomputed calls from the 5' RACE reads with MiXCR, one row per CDR3 protein. Altogether some 200,000 distinct CDR3 sequences are present, about 20% being singletons, with the ten largest covering around 4.1%. Sequenced sample: blood, either unsorted or a sorted T cell fraction (not recorded which). This clonotype was sampled from a male donor under 30 with ankylosing spondylitis or in good health (not recorded which). V and J are TRBV6-5 and TRBJ1-1; D call uncertain. CDR3 sequence reads: CASSYSGPREAFF. The DNA for the CDR3 is TGTGCCAGCAGTTATTCCGGACCGCGTGAAGCTTTCTTT.